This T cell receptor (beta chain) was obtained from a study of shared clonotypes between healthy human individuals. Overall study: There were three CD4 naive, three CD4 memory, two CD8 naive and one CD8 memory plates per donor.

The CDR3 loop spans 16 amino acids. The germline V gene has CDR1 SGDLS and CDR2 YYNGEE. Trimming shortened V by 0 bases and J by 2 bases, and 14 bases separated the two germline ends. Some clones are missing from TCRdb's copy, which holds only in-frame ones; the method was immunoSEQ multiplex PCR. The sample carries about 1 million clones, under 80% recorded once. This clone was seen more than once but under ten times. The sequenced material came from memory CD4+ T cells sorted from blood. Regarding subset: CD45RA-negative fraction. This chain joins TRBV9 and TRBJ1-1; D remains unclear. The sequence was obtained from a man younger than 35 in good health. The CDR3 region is CASSVGIQTKNTEAFF. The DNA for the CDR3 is TGTGCCAGCAGCGTAGGGATACAGACAAAAAACACTGAAGCTTTCTTT.